These 27 T cell receptor beta chains were sequenced from one sample in a study of T cells in women clearing cervical HPV infection. The method was immunoSEQ multiplex PCR; TCRdb's version includes in-frame clones alone and lacks a portion of them. Recorded for this sample: some 33,000 clones. The source material was blood buffy coat. The receptor set was obtained from a woman aged 18 to 75 with a cervical HPV16 infection that either progressed to CIN3+ or cleared (not recorded which).

As to this clone: The sequenced fragment ends 3 residues before the CDR3 boundary, so the rest is inferred from the germline J gene. The chain joins TRBV28 to TRBJ2-1; 7 positions match TRBD2. The CDR3 has 15 residues. The V gene's germline CDR1 is MDHEN and CDR2 SYDVKM. J lost 0 bases, V lost 2 bases, and 1 base had no gene match. CDR3 in amino acids: CASSLSGASYNEQFF. Partial CDR3 DNA: TGTGCCAGCAGTTTAAGCGGGGCCTCCTACAATGAG.

Comment on this clone: With the read ending 3 residues before the CDR3 end, the germline J gene is used to fill in that end. This chain uses TRBV23-1 with TRBJ1-6; D is uncertain. TRBV23-1 is noted as an ORF with a role that remains uncertain. CDR3 size: 14 residues. The V gene lost 0 bases and the J gene lost 8 bases, with 8 bases spanning the gap. The CDR3 here is CASSQSLPHSPLHF. The covered CDR3 bases are TGCGCCAGCAGTCAATCACTTCCCCATTCACCC.

In the case of this clone: The read gets to within 3 residues of the CDR3 end, and the germline J gene fills in the rest. J is TRBJ1-4 and V is TRBV29-1; 7 bases align to TRBD1. CDR1 SQVTM and CDR2 ANQGSEA come from the germline V gene. The CDR3 totals 13 residues. The CDR3 DNA, read in part, is TGCAGCGTTGCCGGGACAGCAAATTCACCA. Amino acid sequence: CSVAGTANSP. The whole CDR3 is CSVAGTANSPLFF.

In regard to this clone: The CDR3 extends 3 residues past the end of the read, so its final part is completed from the germline J gene. The chain employs TRBV5-1 and TRBJ1-1; 8 bases align to TRBD1. The CDR3 is made up of 14 amino acids. CDR1 is SGHRS and CDR2 is YFSETQ in the germline V gene. Trimming took 3 bases from V and 4 from J; bases not matched to a gene: 5. The CDR3: CASSSGTGLTEAFF. Incomplete CDR3 DNA: TGCGCCAGCAGCTCCGGGACAGGACTCACTGAA.

In the case of this clone: With the read ending 3 residues before the CDR3 end, the germline J gene is used to fill in that end. The V call is TRBV10-3, the J call TRBJ1-6; 7 bases are shared with TRBD1. V lost 6 bases to trimming and J lost 5 bases; unmatched junction nucleotides: 4. The CDR3 length is 14 residues. Germline values: CDR1 ENHRY, CDR2 SYGVKD. The DNA read from the CDR3 is TGTGCCATCAGCCGGGACAGTAATAATTCACCC. Translated: CAISRDSNNSP. In full, the CDR3 reads CAISRDSNNSPLHF.

In the case of this clone: The CDR3 end lies 3 residues beyond the end of the read and is filled in from the germline J gene. This chain uses TRBV7-8 with TRBJ2-1, with D perhaps TRBD2 (6 bases). V was pared by 4 bases and J by 9 bases, with 16 bases between. The CDR3 is 14 amino acids. The V gene's germline CDR1 is SGHVS and CDR2 FQNEAQ. CDR3 amino acids: CASSSGVSEVEQFF. Incomplete CDR3 DNA: TGTGCCAGCAGCTCGGGGGTGAGCGAAGTTGAG.

CDR3: CASSSVGSRGNTEAFF. Incomplete CDR3 DNA: TGTGCCAGCAGCTCAGTGGGGTCCCGGGGGAACACTGAA. This chain connects TRBV13 to TRBJ1-1; D is unclear. The read ends 3 residues shy of where the CDR3 ends; the end is completed using the germline J gene. This CDR3 has 16 amino acids. Germline values: CDR1 PRHDT, CDR2 FYEKMQ (reference sequence). Trimming removed 4 bases at V and 1 base at J, with 16 bases between.

About this clone itself: The CDR3 end lies 3 residues beyond the end of the read and is filled in from the germline J gene. This chain uses TRBV7-9 with TRBJ1-1; 7 positions agree with TRBD1. J gave up 1 base and V 7 bases, and 6 bases lay outside the gene matches. Germline CDR1 reads SEHNR; CDR2 reads FQNEAQ (reference sequence). The CDR3 length is 14 residues. CDR3 sequence: CASKTGYANTEAFF. The part of the CDR3 DNA that was read is TGTGCCAGCAAGACAGGGTACGCGAACACTGAA.

The part of the CDR3 DNA that was read is TGCGCCAGCAGCTTGGCAGGGGACGGTTACTTGAACACTGAA. This codes for CASSLAGDGYLNTE. The CDR3 reads in full as CASSLAGDGYLNTEAFF. The genes are TRBV5-1 and TRBJ1-1; perhaps TRBD1 as D (6 bases). The CDR3 extends 3 residues past the end of the read, so its final part is completed from the germline J gene. The CDR3 consists of 17 residues. The germline V and J ends were trimmed by 0 bases and 0 bases, with 15 bases remaining between them. CDR1 SGHRS and CDR2 YFSETQ come from the germline V gene.

A note on this clone: From the germline J gene comes the end of the CDR3, since the read stops 3 residues before it. The chain carries TRBV7-8 and TRBJ2-3; D ambiguous. Germline values: CDR1 SGHVS, CDR2 FQNEAQ. This CDR3 region has 14 residues. Trimming stripped 5 bases from V and 0 bases from J, with 9 bases between. The CDR3 bases that were read are TGTGCCAGCAGCCGACACCGTAGCACAGATACG. Translating it yields CASSRHRSTDT. The whole CDR3 reads CASSRHRSTDTQYF.

Comment on this clone: The read stops 3 residues short of the end of the CDR3; the missing end is completed from the germline J gene. V usage is TRBV6-1 and J usage is TRBJ1-2, with D perhaps matching TRBD1 (6 bases). This CDR3 spans 16 amino acids. CDR1 and CDR2 (germline): MNHNS, SASEGT. V was cut by 4 bases and J by 6 bases, with 21 bases left in between. CDR3 sequence reads: CASSGTQTGILDGYTF. Partial CDR3 DNA: TGTGCCAGCAGTGGCACCCAAACAGGGATCTTAGATGGC.

For this clone: The read ends 3 residues shy of where the CDR3 ends; the end is completed using the germline J gene. This sequence joins TRBV18 and TRBJ1-1, with TRBD1 matching 7 bases. This CDR3 is built from 15 residues. The V and J ends lost 0 bases and 5 bases, in that order; junction bases with no gene match: 6. CDR1 is KGHSH, CDR2 LQKENI, per germline. The sequenced part of the CDR3 DNA is TGTGCCAGCTCACCACCAGACAGGGTTGAAACTGAA. Its translation is CASSPPDRVETE. The whole CDR3 is CASSPPDRVETEAFF.

On this clone: The CDR3 end is not reached by the read, which stops 3 residues before it; the germline J gene fills it in. The chain has TRBV10-2 and TRBJ2-7, with 9 bases identical to TRBD1. Looked up from germline, CDR1 is WSHSY and CDR2 is SAAADI. V shed 2 bases and J 0 bases; nucleotides not matched to a gene: 5. The CDR3 loop spans 16 amino acids. Partial CDR3 DNA: TGCGCCAGCAGTGAGGGGACAGGGTTGACCTCCTACGAG. Its protein is CASSEGTGLTSYE. In full, the CDR3 is CASSEGTGLTSYEQYF.

Turning to this clone: The sequenced fragment ends 3 residues before the CDR3 boundary, so the rest is inferred from the germline J gene. J is TRBJ2-3 and V is TRBV18; D is ambiguous. The CDR3 totals 15 residues. Trimming shortened V by 0 bases and J by 8 bases, and 15 bases separated the two germline ends. Looked up from germline, CDR1 is KGHSH and CDR2 is LQKENI. CDR3 DNA, as far as it was read: TGTGCCAGCTCACCACCGGGCCAGACCAACGGTACG. Residues: CASSPPGQTNGT. The entire CDR3 reads CASSPPGQTNGTQYF. The variable domain in full, with the rest retrieved from reference TRBV18 and TRBJ2-3, is NAGVMQNPRHLVRRRGQEARLRCSPMKGHSHVYWYRQLPEEGLKFMVYLQKENIIDESGMPKERFSAEFPKEGPSILRIQQVVRGDSAAYFCASSPPGQTNGTQYFGPGTRLTVL.

As regards this clone: With the read ending 3 residues before the CDR3 end, the germline J gene is used to fill in that end. The rearrangement uses TRBV19 and TRBJ1-2; D is perhaps TRBD1 (5 bases). The ends were cut back, 5 bases at V and 7 bases at J, with 8 bases in the middle. Per germline, CDR1 LNHDA and CDR2 SQIVND (reference sequence). The CDR3 has 11 residues. CDR3 residues: CASSPGSGYTF. CDR3 DNA (partial): TGTGCCAGTAGTCCAGGGAGTGGC.

A remark on this clone: The read stops 3 residues short of the end of the CDR3; the missing end is completed from the germline J gene. This rearrangement joins TRBV29-1 to TRBJ2-1, with a possible D match to TRBD1 (6 bases). The germline V and J ends were trimmed by 6 bases and 8 bases, with 11 bases remaining between them. The CDR3 has 11 residues. Germline V gene sequence: CDR1 SQVTM, CDR2 ANQGSEA. The CDR3 here is CSVQGFDEQFF. CDR3 DNA (partial): TGCAGCGTGCAGGGGTTCGATGAG.

To note about this clone: The CDR3 is cut off 3 residues early in the read; its end comes from the germline J gene. The chain joins TRBV2 to TRBJ2-7; the match to TRBD1 covers 7 bases. V was pared by 6 bases and J by 0 bases, with 5 bases of the junction left unmatched. CDR1 and CDR2 (germline): SNHLY, FYNNEI. This CDR3 comprises 14 residues. The covered CDR3 bases are TGTGCCAGCAGGGACAGGTCTGGCTCCTACGAG. Translating it yields CASRDRSGSYE. From start to end, the CDR3 is CASRDRSGSYEQYF.

About this clone: The read terminates 3 residues before the CDR3 end, so the remaining end is supplied by the germline J gene. The gene calls are TRBV5-1 and TRBJ1-1, with a tentative D call TRBD1 (5 bases). Germline lookup yields CDR1 SGHRS and CDR2 YFSETQ. The CDR3 is 13 amino acids. CDR3 region: CASRVTGDYGAFF. The DNA read from the CDR3 is TGCGCCAGCAGAGTCACAGGCGATTATGGC. The full variable domain, rest sourced from reference TRBV5-1 and TRBJ1-1, is KAGVTQTPRYLIKTRGQQVTLSCSPISGHRSVSWYQQTPGQGLQFLFEYFSETQRNKGNFPGRFSGRQFSNSRSEMNVSTLELGDSALYLCASRVTGDYGAFFGQGTRLTVV.

A note on this clone: Read data end 3 residues before the CDR3 end; the end is taken from the germline J gene. This chain uses TRBV19 with TRBJ2-3, with TRBD1 matching 9 bases. This CDR3 contains 14 residues. Germline lookup yields CDR1 LNHDA and CDR2 SQIVND (reference sequence). The CDR3 is CASSPGQGWETQYF. The part of the CDR3 DNA that was read is TGTGCCAGTAGTCCGGGACAGGGATGGGAGACG.

On this clone: The observed sequence ends 3 residues before the CDR3 terminus, with the missing tail filled in from the germline J gene. The rearrangement uses TRBV20-1 and TRBJ2-7, with D possibly TRBD2 on 5 matching bases. CDR3 length: 14 residues. The ends were cut back, 0 bases at V and 3 bases at J, with 12 bases in the middle. Per the germline V gene, CDR1 is DFQATT and CDR2 is SNEGSKA (reference sequence). CDR3 DNA (partial): TGCAGTGCTAGAGATAACGAGGGCCACTACGAG. Translation: CSARDNEGHYE. From start to end, the CDR3 is CSARDNEGHYEQYF.

The CDR3 spells CASSDGTESYEQYF. The sequenced CDR3 bases are TGTGCCAGCAGTGATGGAACAGAGTCCTACGAG. This chain connects TRBV2 to TRBJ2-7; D not resolved. The read terminates 3 residues before the CDR3 end, so the remaining end is supplied by the germline J gene. This CDR3 contains 14 residues. Germline CDR1 is SNHLY and CDR2 is FYNNEI. Trimming removed 3 bases from V and 1 base from J, with 10 bases in between.

Worth noting for this clone: The missing CDR3 end, 3 residues past where the read stops, is filled in from the germline J gene. The rearrangement links TRBV20-1 to TRBJ2-1; 14 nucleotides align to TRBD2. Germline V gene lookup returns CDR1 DFQATT and CDR2 SNEGSKA (reference sequence). V lost 3 bases, J lost 8 bases, and 9 bases stayed unmatched. CDR3 length: 16 residues. The CDR3 loop reads CSASYSGTSGSYEQFF. The sequenced CDR3 bases are TGCAGTGCTAGTTATTCCGGGACTAGCGGGAGTTATGAG.

About this clone itself: The CDR3 end lies 3 residues beyond the end of the read and is filled in from the germline J gene. This chain connects TRBV5-1 to TRBJ1-2, with 9 bases matching TRBD1. Germline-derived CDR1 and CDR2 are SGHRS and YFSETQ. This CDR3 region has 15 residues. CDR3 residues: CASSRGDREKYGYTF. The CDR3 bases that were read are TGCGCCAGCAGCAGAGGGGACAGGGAGAAGTACGGC.

As regards this clone: The read ends 3 residues before the CDR3 terminus; that terminus is restored from the germline J gene. V usage is TRBV6-2 or TRBV6-3 and J usage is TRBJ2-1, with 13 positions matching TRBD2. Germline loops: CDR1 MNHEY, CDR2 SVGEGT. CDR3 length: 16 residues. Trimming took 5 bases from V and 6 from J; bases not matched to a gene: 7. Incomplete CDR3 DNA: TGTGCCAGCAGTCGGACTAGCGGGGGAGAGGGCAATGAG. Its protein is CASSRTSGGEGNE. The whole CDR3 protein is CASSRTSGGEGNEQFF.

With respect to this clone: The CDR3 end is not reached by the read, which stops 3 residues before it; the germline J gene fills it in. This rearrangement joins TRBV20-1 to TRBJ2-1; 13 positions match TRBD2. The germline V gene has CDR1 DFQATT and CDR2 SNEGSKA (reference sequence). CDR3 length: 14 amino acids. The trim removed 6 bases at V and 7 bases at J, leaving 6 bases unmatched. CDR3 bases read: TGCAGTGCCCTAGGACTAGCGGGAGAAAATGAG. Its translation is CSALGLAGENE. The whole CDR3 sequence is CSALGLAGENEQFF.

Remarks on this clone: The CDR3 is cut off 3 residues early in the read; its end comes from the germline J gene. The chain recombines TRBV7-2 with TRBJ1-2; unclear D gene. The CDR3 runs 13 residues. The germline gives CDR1 SGHTA, CDR2 FQGNSA. The CDR3 sequence: CASSPPGGSGYTF. The part of the CDR3 DNA that was read is TGTGCCAGCAGCCCACCAGGTGGCAGCGGC.

A note on this clone: The read falls 3 residues short of the CDR3 end, and the missing part is taken from the germline J gene. V usage is TRBV12-3 or TRBV12-4 and J usage is TRBJ2-5; the match to TRBD2 covers 7 bases. There are 14 residues in the CDR3. The V and J ends lost 5 bases and 4 bases, in that order; junction bases with no gene match: 7. The CDR3 DNA, read in part, is TGTGCCAGCAGTCCCCTGCGGGGGTCAGAGACC. It encodes CASSPLRGSET. The full CDR3 is CASSPLRGSETQYF.